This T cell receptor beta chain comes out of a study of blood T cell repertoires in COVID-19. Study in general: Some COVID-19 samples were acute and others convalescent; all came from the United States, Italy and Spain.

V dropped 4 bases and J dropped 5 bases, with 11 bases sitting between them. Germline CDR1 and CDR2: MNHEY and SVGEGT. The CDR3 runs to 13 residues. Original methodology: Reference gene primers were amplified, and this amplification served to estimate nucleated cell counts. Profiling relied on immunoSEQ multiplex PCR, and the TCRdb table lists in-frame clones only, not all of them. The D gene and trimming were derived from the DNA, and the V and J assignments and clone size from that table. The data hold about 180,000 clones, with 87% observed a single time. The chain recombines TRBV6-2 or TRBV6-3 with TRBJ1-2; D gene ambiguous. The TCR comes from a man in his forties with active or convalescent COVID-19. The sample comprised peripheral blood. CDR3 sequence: CASSFGREYGYTF. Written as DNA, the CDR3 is TGTGCCAGCAGTTTCGGACGGGAATATGGCTACACCTTC.